The 3 T cell receptor beta chains below come from one sample, sequenced in a study of T cell responses to AZD1222 COVID-19 vaccine. Data came from immunoSEQ multiplex PCR; TCRdb stores just in-frame clones and leaves some out. The sample gives over 140,000 clones, just under 95% of which show up once; roughly 5.1% is in the top ten. Material: peripheral blood, obtained on day 0 of AZD1222 vaccination. Receptors were obtained from an adult in good health.

This chain joins TRBV19 and TRBJ1-5, with unresolved D. CDR3 length equals 15 residues. V was clipped by 3 bases and J by 4 bases, with 13 bases between them. Germline-derived CDR1 and CDR2 are LNHDA and SQIVND (reference sequence). The DNA of the CDR3 is TGTGCCAGTAGTATCGAGGGAGCCCTTAATCAGCCCCAGCATTTT. The encoded protein is CASSIEGALNQPQHF.

The CDR3 sequence: CASSDQGLAKNIQYF. The CDR3 bases are TGTGCCAGCAGTGATCAGGGATTAGCCAAAAACATTCAGTACTTC. The rearrangement uses TRBV6-2 or TRBV6-3 and TRBJ2-4; weak D call: TRBD1 (5 bases). CDR3 length equals 15 residues. Germline V gene sequence: CDR1 MNHEY, CDR2 SVGEGT. Between the trimmed V and J ends, which lost 5 bases and 0 bases, there was a span of 11 bases.

The chain uses TRBV2 and TRBJ1-4; possibly TRBD1 for D (5 bases). V gave up 6 bases and J gave up 4 bases, with 12 bases separating them. Germline CDR1 and CDR2: SNHLY and FYNNEI. The CDR3 has 14 amino acids. The CDR3 coding sequence is TGTGCCAGCAGAGACGACAGAAGTAATGAAAAACTGTTTTTT. As protein: CASRDDRSNEKLFF.